This TCR beta chain appears in the sequencing data of a study of T-cell memory formation after mild COVID-19. Study information: TCR clustering was largely donor specific. Overall study findings and caveats: Clones shrinking from day 15 to 85 showed even CD4/CD8 mixes; later expanders tilted CD4+. Some responding clones appeared in pre-infection memory, suggesting cross-reactive memory joined.

The 5'RACE method, run with constant-segment primers, produced TCR alpha and TCR beta cDNA libraries (carrying sample barcodes and UMIs). TCRdb analysed the 5' RACE reads with MiXCR anew, one entry per CDR3 protein. The data contain around 340,000 distinct CDR3 sequences, about an eighth of them singletons. This clonotype has just a few counts. What it binds is unknown. CDR1 and CDR2 (germline): SQVTM, ANQGSEA. V dropped 6 bases and J dropped 2 bases, with 3 bases sitting between them. The CDR3 runs to 10 residues. Sample: PBMCs or a T cell subset sorted from them (not recorded which). V gene TRBV29-1 combines with J gene TRBJ2-3, with D unresolved. The source of this sequence is a man younger than 35 who had mild COVID-19 (a few samples of this study predate the infection). Cell type and time point are not known. The CDR3 region has the DNA TGCAGCGTCGTCACAGATACGCAGTATTTT. Its protein is CSVVTDTQYF.